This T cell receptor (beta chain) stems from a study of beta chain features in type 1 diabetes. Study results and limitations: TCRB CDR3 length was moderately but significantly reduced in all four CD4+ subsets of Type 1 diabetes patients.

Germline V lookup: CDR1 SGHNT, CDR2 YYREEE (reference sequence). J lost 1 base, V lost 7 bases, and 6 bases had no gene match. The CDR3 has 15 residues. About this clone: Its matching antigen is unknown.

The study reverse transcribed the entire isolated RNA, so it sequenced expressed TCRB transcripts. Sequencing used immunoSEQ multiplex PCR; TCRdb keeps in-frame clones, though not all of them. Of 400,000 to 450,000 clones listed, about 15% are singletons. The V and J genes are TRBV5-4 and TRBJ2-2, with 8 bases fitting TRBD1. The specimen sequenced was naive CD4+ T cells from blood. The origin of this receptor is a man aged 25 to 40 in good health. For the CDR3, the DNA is TGTGCCAGCGGACAGGGAGCGAGGAACACCGGGGAGCTGTTTTTT. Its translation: CASGQGARNTGELFF.